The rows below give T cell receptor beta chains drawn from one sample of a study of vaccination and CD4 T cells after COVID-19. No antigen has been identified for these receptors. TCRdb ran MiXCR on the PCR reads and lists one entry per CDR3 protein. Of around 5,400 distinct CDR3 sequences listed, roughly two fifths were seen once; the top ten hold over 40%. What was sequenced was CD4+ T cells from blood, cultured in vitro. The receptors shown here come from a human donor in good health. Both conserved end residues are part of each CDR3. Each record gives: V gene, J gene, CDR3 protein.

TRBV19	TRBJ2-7	CASSHRDSLFSGEQYF
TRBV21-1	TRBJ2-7	CASSKGGQGTPGSYEQYF
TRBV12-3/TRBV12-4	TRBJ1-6	CASSGHPHPLHF
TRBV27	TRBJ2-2	CASSAYREGYTGELFF
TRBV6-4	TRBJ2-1	CASSDSARSSYNEQFF
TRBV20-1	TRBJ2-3	CSAPDRGRADTQYF
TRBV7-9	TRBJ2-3	CASSLRGSSTDTQYF
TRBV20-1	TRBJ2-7	CSARHDGYEQYF
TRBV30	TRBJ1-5	CAWTGTGGSQPQHF
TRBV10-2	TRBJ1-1	CASSLGGGMSTEAFF
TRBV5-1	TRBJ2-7	CASSFTGTYEQYF
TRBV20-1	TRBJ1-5	CSARDGVEQPQHF
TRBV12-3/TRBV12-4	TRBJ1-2	CASSSQTVGYGYTF
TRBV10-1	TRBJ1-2	CASSSYRNYGYTF
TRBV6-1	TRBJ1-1	CASSPQGDTEAFF
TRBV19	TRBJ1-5	CASSLTGRQGQPQHF
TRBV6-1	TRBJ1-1	CASIWAMDRAEAFF
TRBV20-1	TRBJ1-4	CSARPTGGRNEKLFF
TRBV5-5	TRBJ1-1	CASSWITEAFF
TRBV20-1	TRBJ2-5	CSAEKGQGVETQYF
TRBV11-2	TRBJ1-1	CASSSPRNEAFF
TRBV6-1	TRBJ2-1	CASSVQSYNEQFF
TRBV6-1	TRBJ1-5	CASRRSDSGNQPQHF
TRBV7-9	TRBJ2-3	CASSSTDTQYF
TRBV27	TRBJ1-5	CASSLYGQGNQPQHF
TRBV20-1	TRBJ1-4	CSVPEGIGKLFF
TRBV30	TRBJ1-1	CACPRGGAWDTEAFF
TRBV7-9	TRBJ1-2	CASSYDRRPNYGYTF
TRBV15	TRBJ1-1	CAASRDRIGETFF
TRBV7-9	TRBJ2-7	CASSEDRYEQYF
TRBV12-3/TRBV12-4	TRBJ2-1	CASSALYEQFF
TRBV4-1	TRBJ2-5	CASSQAETGIETQYF
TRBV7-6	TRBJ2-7	CASSSAGTGVYYEQYF
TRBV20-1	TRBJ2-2	CSAAWTGGTDGELFF
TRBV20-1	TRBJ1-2	CSARDPKGQVGGYTF
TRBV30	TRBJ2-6	CAWRTGLSGANVLTF
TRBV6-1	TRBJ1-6	CASMGGGNSPLHF
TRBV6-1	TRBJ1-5	CASSEASGSGGQPQHF
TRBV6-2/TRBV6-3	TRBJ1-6	CASSWDLISPLHF
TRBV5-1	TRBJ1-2	CASSLDAVGYGYTF
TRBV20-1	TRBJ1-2	CSARGGVDGYTF